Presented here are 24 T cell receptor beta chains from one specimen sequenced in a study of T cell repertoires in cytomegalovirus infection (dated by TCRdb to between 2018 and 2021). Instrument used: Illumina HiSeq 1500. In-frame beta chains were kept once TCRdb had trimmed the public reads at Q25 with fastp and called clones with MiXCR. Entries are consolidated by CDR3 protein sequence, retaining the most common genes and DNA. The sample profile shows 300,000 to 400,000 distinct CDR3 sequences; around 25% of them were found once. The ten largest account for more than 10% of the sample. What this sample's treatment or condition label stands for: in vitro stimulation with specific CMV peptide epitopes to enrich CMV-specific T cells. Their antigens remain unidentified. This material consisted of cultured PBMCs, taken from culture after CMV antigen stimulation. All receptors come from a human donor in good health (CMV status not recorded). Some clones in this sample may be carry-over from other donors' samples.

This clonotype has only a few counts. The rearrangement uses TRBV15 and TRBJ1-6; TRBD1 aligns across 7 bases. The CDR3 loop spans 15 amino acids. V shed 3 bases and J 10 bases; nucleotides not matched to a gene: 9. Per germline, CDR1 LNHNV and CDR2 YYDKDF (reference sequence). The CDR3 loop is CATSSEGAGSSPLHF. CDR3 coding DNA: TGTGCCACCAGCAGTGAGGGGGCAGGGAGCTCACCCCTCCACTTT.

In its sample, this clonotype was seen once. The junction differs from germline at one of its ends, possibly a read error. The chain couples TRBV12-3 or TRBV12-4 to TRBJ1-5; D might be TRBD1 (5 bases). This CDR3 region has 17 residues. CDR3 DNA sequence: TGTGCCAGCAGTTTGTATCTCGGGGGGAGCAGCAATCAGCTCCAGCATTTT. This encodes CASSLYLGGSSNQLQHF.

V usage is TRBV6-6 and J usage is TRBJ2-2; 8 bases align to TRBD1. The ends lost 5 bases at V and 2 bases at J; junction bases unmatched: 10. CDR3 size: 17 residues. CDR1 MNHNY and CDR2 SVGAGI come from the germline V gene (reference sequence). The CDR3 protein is CASSTGVDRENTGELFF. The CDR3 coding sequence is TGTGCCAGCAGTACGGGGGTGGACAGGGAAAACACCGGGGAGCTGTTTTTT.

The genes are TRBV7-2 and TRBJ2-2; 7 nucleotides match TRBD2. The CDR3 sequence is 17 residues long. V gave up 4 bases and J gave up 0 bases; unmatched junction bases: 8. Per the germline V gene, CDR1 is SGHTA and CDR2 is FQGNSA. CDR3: CASSSTASGTNTGELFF. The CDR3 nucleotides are TGTGCCAGCAGCTCAACCGCTAGCGGAACGAACACCGGGGAGCTGTTTTTT.

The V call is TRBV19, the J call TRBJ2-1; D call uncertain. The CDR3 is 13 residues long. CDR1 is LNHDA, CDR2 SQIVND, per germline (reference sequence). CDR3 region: CGTARTRSNEQFF. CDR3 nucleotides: TGTGGCACCGCCCGAACTCGATCGAATGAGCAGTTCTTC. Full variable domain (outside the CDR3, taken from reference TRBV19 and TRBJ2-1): DGGITQSPKYLFRKEGQNVTLSCEQNLNHDAMYWYRQDPGQGLRLIYYSQIVNDFQKGDIAEGYSVSREKKESFPLTVTSAQKNPTAFYLCGTARTRSNEQFFGPGTRLTVL.

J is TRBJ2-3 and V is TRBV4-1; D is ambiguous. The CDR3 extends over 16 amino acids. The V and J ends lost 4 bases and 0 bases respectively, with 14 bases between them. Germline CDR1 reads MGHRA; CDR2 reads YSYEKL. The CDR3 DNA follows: TGCGCCAGCAGCCGCTTGGACGAGTCTAGCACAGATACGCAGTATTTT. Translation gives CASSRLDESSTDTQYF.

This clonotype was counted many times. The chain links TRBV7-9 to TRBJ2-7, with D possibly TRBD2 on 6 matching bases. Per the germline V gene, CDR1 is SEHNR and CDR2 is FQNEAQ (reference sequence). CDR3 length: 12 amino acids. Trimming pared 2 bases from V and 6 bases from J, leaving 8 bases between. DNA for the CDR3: TGTGCCAGCAGCTTACCCGGGGGCGAGCAGTACGTC. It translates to CASSLPGGEQYV.

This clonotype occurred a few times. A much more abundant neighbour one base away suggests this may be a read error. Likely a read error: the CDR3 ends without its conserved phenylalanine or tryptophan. CDR3: CASSRDTYEQYI. The CDR3 coding sequence is TGTGCCAGTAGTAGGGACACCTACGAGCAGTACATC. V and J are TRBV19 and TRBJ2-7; a possible D gene is TRBD1 (6 bases). Looked up from germline, CDR1 is LNHDA and CDR2 is SQIVND (reference sequence). The CDR3 spans 12 residues. The V end was cut by 4 bases, the J end by 2 bases, with 6 bases between.

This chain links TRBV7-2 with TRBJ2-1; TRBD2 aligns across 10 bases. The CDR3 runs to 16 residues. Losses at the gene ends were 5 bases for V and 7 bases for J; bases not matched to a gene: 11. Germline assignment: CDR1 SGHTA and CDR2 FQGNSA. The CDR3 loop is CASSLSGGGGRNEQFF. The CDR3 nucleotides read TGTGCCAGCAGCCTAAGCGGGGGGGGCGGGAGGAATGAGCAGTTCTTC.

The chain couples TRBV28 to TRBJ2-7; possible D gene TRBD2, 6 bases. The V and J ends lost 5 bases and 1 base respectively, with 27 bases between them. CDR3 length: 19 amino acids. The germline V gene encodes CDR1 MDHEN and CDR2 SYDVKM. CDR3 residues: CASSAGGKTSLPSSYEQYF. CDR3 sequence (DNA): TGTGCCAGCAGTGCCGGCGGGAAGACTAGTCTTCCTTCTTCCTACGAGCAGTACTTC.

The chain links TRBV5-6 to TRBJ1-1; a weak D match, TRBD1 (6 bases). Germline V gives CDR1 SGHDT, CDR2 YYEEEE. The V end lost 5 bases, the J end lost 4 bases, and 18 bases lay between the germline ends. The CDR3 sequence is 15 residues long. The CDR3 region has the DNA TGTGCCAGCAGGATTTGGGGGCGGGAGAGCACTGAAGCTTTCTTT. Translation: CASRIWGRESTEAFF.

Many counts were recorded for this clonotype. CDR3 sequence (DNA): TGTGCCAGCAGTGACGACGGGGGGGGTTACAATGAGCAGTTCTTC. Amino acids: CASSDDGGGYNEQFF. The chain recombines TRBV6-1 with TRBJ2-1; 8 bases fit TRBD2. CDR3 size: 15 residues. Germline V gene lookup returns CDR1 MNHNS and CDR2 SASEGT. Trimming at V came to 3 bases and at J to 4 bases, leaving 5 bases not matched to a gene.

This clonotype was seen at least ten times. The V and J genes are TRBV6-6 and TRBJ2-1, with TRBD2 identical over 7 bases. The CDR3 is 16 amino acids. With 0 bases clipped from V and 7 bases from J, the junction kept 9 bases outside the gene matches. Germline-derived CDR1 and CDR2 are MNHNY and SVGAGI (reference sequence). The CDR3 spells CASSYSVSGGRNEQFF. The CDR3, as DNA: TGTGCCAGCAGTTACTCGGTGTCGGGAGGCCGGAATGAGCAGTTCTTC.

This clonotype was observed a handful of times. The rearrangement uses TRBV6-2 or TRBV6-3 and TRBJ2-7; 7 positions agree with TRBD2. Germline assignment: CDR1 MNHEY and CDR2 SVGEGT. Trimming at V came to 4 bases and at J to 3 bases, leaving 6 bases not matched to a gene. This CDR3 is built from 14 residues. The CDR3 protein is CASSFGGSLYEQYF. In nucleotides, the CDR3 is TGTGCCAGCAGTTTTGGCGGGAGCCTCTACGAGCAGTACTTC.

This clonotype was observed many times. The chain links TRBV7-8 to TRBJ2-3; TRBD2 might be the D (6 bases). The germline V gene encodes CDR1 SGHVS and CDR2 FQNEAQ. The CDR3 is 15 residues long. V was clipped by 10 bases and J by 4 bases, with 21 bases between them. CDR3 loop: CATTRRRVGADTQYF. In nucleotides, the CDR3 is TGTGCCACTACACGGCGGAGGGTTGGGGCAGATACGCAGTATTTT.

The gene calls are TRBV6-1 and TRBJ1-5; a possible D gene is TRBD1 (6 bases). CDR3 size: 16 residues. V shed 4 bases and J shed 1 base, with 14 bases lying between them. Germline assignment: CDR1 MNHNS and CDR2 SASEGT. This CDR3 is CASSGSRQVSNQPQHF. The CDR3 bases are TGTGCCAGCAGTGGATCAAGACAGGTCAGCAATCAGCCCCAGCATTTT.

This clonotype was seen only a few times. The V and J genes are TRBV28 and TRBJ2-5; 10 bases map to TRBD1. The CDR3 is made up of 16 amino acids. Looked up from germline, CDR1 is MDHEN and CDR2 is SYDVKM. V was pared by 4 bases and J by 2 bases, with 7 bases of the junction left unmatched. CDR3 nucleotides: TGTGCCAGCAGTTACCTGGACAGGGGGGTGCAAGAGACCCAGTACTTC. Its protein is CASSYLDRGVQETQYF.

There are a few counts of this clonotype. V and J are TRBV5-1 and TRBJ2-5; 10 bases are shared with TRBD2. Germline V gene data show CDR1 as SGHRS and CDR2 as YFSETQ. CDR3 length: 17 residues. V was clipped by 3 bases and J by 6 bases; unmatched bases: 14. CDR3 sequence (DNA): TGCGCCAGCAGCTGGGGGGCGACGGGACTAGCGTATCAGACCCAGTACTTC. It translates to CASSWGATGLAYQTQYF.

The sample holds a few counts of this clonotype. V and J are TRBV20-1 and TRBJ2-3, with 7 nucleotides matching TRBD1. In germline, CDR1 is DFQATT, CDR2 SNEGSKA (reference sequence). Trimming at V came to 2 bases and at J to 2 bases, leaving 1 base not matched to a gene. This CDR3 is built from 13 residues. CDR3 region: CSARKGATDTQYF. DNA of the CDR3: TGCAGTGCTAGAAAGGGGGCCACAGATACGCAGTATTTT.

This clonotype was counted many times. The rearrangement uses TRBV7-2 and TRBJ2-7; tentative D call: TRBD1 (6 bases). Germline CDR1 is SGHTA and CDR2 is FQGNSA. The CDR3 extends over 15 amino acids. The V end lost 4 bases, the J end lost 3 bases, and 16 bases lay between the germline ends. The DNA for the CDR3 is TGTGCCAGCAGCTCTGAAGGGGGAGCGAGCTACGAGCAGTACTTC. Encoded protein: CASSSEGGASYEQYF.

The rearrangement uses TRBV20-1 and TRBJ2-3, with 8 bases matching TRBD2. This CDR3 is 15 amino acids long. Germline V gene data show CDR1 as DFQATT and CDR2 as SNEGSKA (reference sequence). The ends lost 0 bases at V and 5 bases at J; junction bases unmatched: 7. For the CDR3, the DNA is TGCAGTGCTAGAGATGAGGCGGGAGGCGGAGATACGCAGTATTTT. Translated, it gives CSARDEAGGGDTQYF.

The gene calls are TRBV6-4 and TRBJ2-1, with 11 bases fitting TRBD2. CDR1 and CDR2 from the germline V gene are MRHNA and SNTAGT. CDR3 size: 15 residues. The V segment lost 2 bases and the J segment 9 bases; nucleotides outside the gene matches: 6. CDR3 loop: CASSDGTSGSSEQFF. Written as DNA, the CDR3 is TGTGCCAGCAGTGACGGCACTAGCGGGAGTTCTGAGCAGTTCTTC.

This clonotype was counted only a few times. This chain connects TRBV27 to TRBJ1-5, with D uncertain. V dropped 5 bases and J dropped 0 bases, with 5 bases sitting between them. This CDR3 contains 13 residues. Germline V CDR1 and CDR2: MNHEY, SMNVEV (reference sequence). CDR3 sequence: CASSDYSNQPQHF. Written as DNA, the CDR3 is TGTGCCAGCAGTGACTATAGCAATCAGCCCCAGCATTTT.

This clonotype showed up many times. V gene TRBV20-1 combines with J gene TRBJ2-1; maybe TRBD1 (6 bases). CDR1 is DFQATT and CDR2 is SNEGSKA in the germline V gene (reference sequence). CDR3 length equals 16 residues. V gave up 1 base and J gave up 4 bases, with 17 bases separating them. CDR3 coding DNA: TGCAGTGCTAGAGGGGCGACAGGATCTAGGTACAATGAGCAGTTCTTC. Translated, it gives CSARGATGSRYNEQFF.